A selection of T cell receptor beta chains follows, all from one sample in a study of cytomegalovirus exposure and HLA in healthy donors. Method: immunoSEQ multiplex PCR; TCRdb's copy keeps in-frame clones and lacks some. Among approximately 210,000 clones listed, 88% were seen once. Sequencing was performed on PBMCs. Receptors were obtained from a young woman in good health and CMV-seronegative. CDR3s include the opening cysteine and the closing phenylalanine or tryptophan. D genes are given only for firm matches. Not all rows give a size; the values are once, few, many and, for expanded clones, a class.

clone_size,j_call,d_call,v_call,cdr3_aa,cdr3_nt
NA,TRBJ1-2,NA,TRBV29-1,CSVEVFDRPYGYTF,TGCAGCGTTGAAGTTTTCGACAGACCCTATGGCTACACCTTC
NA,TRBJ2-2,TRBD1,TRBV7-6,CASSRRRQGGGELFF,TGTGCCAGCAGCCGTCGACGACAGGGGGGCGGGGAGCTGTTTTTT
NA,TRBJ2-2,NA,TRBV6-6,CASRDQGTGELFF,TGTGCCAGCAGAGATCAGGGGACCGGGGAGCTGTTTTTT
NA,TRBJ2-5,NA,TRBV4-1,CASSQVSVQETQYF,TGCGCCAGCAGCCAAGTGTCCGTCCAAGAGACCCAGTACTTC
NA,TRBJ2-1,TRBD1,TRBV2,CASSESPPPSRGRNEQFF,TGTGCCAGCAGTGAGTCGCCCCCCCCTTCGAGGGGGCGGAATGAGCAGTTCTTC
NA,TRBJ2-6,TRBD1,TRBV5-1,CASSWGDRLFSGANVLTF,TGCGCCAGCAGCTGGGGGGACAGGTTGTTCTCTGGGGCCAACGTCCTGACTTTC
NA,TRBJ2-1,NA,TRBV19,CASKGWAGWNEQFF,TGTGCCAGTAAGGGTTGGGCAGGGTGGAATGAGCAGTTCTTC
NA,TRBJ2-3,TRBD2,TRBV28,CASSRIPGTSDADTQYF,TGTGCCAGCAGCCGGATCCCCGGGACTAGCGACGCAGATACGCAGTATTTT
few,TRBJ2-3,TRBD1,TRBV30,CAWSVHPHGQGRPDTQYF,TGTGCCTGGAGTGTACACCCCCACGGACAGGGAAGACCAGATACGCAGTATTTT
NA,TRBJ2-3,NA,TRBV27,CARGGDAAQYF,TGTGCCAGAGGGGGGGATGCGGCGCAGTATTTT
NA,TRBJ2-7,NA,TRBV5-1,CASREELLSYEQYF,TGCGCCAGCAGGGAGGAACTACTATCCTACGAGCAGTACTTC
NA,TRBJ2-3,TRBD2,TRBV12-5,CASGLGSTSGRTTDTQYF,TGTGCTAGTGGTTTGGGGTCCACTAGCGGGAGGACCACAGATACGCAGTATTTT
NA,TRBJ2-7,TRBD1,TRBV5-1,CASSFPSQGGEQYF,TGCGCCAGCAGCTTCCCCTCACAGGGGGGCGAGCAGTACTTC
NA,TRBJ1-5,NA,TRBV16,CASSVTAGGGNQPQHF,TGTGCCAGCAGCGTAACCGCGGGGGGCGGCAATCAGCCCCAGCATTTT
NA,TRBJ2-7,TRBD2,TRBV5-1,CASSSGTILAYEQYF,TGCGCCAGCAGCTCCGGGACTATCTTAGCCTACGAGCAGTACTTC
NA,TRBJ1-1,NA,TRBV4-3,CASSQVFWEGVALSAFF,TGCGCCAGCAGCCAAGTTTTTTGGGAAGGGGTCGCCTTGAGCGCTTTCTTT
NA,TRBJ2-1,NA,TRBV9,CASSVLQGPYNEQFF,TGTGCCAGCAGCGTTCTACAGGGACCCTACAATGAGCAGTTCTTC
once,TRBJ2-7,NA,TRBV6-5,CASSAGLLAYEQYF,TGTGCCAGCTCGGCGGGGTTACTAGCCTACGAGCAGTACTTC
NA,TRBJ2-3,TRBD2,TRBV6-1,CASSEVGLAGESTDTQYF,TGTGCCAGCAGTGAAGTAGGACTAGCGGGAGAAAGCACAGATACGCAGTATTTT
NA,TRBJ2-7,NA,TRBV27,CASSLTTPGYEQYF,TGTGCCAGCAGTTTGACCACTCCAGGCTACGAGCAGTACTTC
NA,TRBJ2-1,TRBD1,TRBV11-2,CASSFGRGRYNEQFF,TGTGCCAGCAGCTTTGGCAGGGGGCGATACAATGAGCAGTTCTTC
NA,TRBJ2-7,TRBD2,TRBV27,CASSLRLAGVYEQYF,TGTGCCAGCAGTCTTCGGCTAGCGGGGGTCTACGAGCAGTACTTC
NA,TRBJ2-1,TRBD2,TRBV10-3,CAISDLAGGPNEQFF,TGTGCCATCAGTGATCTAGCGGGAGGGCCCAATGAGCAGTTCTTC
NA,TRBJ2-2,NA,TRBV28,CASSSVTQDTGELFF,TGTGCCAGCAGTTCAGTCACCCAGGACACCGGGGAGCTGTTTTTT
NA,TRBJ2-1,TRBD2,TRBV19,CASMGLAGRGEQFF,TGTGCCAGTATGGGACTAGCGGGACGGGGTGAGCAGTTCTTC
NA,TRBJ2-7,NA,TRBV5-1,CASSPDWADYGEQYF,TGCGCCAGCAGCCCCGATTGGGCTGATTATGGGGAGCAGTACTTC
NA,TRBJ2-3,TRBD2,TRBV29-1,CSVSTSGASDTQYF,TGCAGCGTTTCAACTAGCGGGGCCTCAGATACGCAGTATTTT
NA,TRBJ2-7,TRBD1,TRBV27,CASSLSGQASYEQYF,TGTGCCAGCAGTTTATCGGGACAGGCAAGTTACGAGCAGTACTTC
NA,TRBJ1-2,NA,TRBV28,CASSLDTIYGYTF,TGTGCCAGCAGCTTGGACACGATCTATGGCTACACCTTC
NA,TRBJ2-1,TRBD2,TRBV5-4,CASSSSGRARNEQFF,TGTGCCAGCAGCTCGAGCGGGAGGGCCAGGAATGAGCAGTTCTTC
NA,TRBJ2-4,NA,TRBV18,CASAVGQENIQYF,TGTGCCAGCGCCGTGGGGCAGGAAAACATTCAGTACTTC
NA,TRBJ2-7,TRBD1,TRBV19,CASQDRLSYEQYF,TGTGCCAGCCAGGACAGGCTCTCCTACGAGCAGTACTTC
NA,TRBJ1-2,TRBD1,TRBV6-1,CASSESRGRSYTF,TGTGCCAGCAGTGAGTCCAGGGGGCGAAGCTACACCTTC
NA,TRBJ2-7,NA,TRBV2,CASTQQGLGYEQYF,TGTGCCAGCACCCAGCAGGGTCTGGGATACGAGCAGTACTTC
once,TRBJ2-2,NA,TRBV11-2,CASSLWGRGPKVGGELFF,TGTGCCAGCAGCTTATGGGGCAGGGGCCCCAAGGTCGGCGGGGAGCTGTTTTTT
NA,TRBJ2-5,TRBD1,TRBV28,CASSLGTAKETQYF,TGTGCCAGCAGTCTCGGGACAGCCAAAGAGACCCAGTACTTC
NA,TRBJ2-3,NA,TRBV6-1,CASSLDTDTQYF,TGTGCCAGCAGTCTAGACACAGATACGCAGTATTTT
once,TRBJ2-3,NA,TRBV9,CASSPRGGVTDTQYF,TGTGCCAGCAGCCCTCGGGGCGGGGTGACAGATACGCAGTATTTT
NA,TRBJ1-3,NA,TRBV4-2,CASSPSLGFDRGGNTIYF,TGTGCCAGCAGCCCTTCATTAGGCTTTGACAGAGGAGGAAACACCATATATTTT
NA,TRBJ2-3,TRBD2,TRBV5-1,CASSGGLAGDTDTQYF,TGCGCCAGCAGCGGGGGACTAGCGGGAGACACAGATACGCAGTATTTT
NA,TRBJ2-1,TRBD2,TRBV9,CASALTSVTYNEQFF,TGTGCCAGCGCCCTTACTAGCGTAACCTACAATGAGCAGTTCTTC
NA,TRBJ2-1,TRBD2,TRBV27,CASSSPQRGYNEQFF,TGTGCCAGCAGTTCCCCCCAGCGGGGATACAATGAGCAGTTCTTC
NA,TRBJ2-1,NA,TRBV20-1,CSATNNEQFF,TGCAGTGCTACTAACAATGAGCAGTTCTTC
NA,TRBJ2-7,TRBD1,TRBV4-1,CASSATDRADEQYF,TGCGCCAGCAGCGCGACGGACAGGGCGGACGAGCAGTACTTC
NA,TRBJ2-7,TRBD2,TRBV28,CASSLSGLGRYEQYF,TGTGCCAGCAGTTTATCGGGACTAGGAAGGTACGAGCAGTACTTC
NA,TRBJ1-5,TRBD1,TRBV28,CASSSWTGDSLSNQPQHF,TGTGCCAGCAGTTCATGGACAGGGGACAGTCTCAGCAATCAGCCCCAGCATTTT
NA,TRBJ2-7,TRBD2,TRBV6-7,CASSYSTTSGRRYEQYF,TGTGCCAGCAGTTACTCGACGACTAGCGGGAGAAGGTACGAGCAGTACTTC
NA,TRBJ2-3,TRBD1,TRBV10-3,CAISDVDAGGADTQYF,TGTGCCATCAGTGACGTCGACGCAGGGGGAGCAGATACGCAGTATTTT
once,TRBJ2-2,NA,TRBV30,CAWSKGLAPSSGELFF,TGTGCCTGGAGTAAGGGACTTGCCCCCTCTTCCGGGGAGCTGTTTTTT
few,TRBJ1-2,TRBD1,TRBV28,CASRPTGEGYTF,TGTGCCAGCAGGCCAACAGGGGAAGGCTACACCTTC
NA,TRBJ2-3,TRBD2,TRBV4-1,CASSQEPGLVMDTQYF,TGCGCCAGCAGCCAAGAACCAGGACTAGTAATGGATACGCAGTATTTT